One TCR beta chain is described in this entry. RNA transcripts served as the template for amplifying TCR beta CDR3 regions. First-round RT-PCR of the TCR CDR3 relied on the HTBI primer set. TCRdb reanalysed the multiplex PCR reads using MiXCR and keeps one entry per CDR3 protein. The sample lists under 750,000 distinct CDR3 sequences, around a sixth seen once, with 16% in the top ten. The source of the sample is a study of T cells in Graves' hyperthyroidism and ophthalmopathy. What was sequenced was blood. This TCR derives from a woman between 50 and 59 years old with Graves' hyperthyroidism that later progressed to Graves' ophthalmopathy.

The CDR3 region has the DNA TGTGCCAGCAGCTCCCGGGCTAGCCGAAAAGAGACCCAGTACTTC. The encoded protein is CASSSRASRKETQYF. The chain couples TRBV14 to TRBJ2-5; D is perhaps TRBD2 (5 bases). The CDR3 has 15 residues. The V gene's germline CDR1 is SGHDN and CDR2 FVKESK. Trimming cost V 5 bases and J 3 bases, with 16 bases left between them.